A selection of T cell receptor beta chains follows, all from one sample in a study of beta chain features in type 1 diabetes. Profiling relied on immunoSEQ multiplex PCR, and the TCRdb table lists in-frame clones only, not all of them. The sample includes approximately 120,000 clones, about two fifths of them seen just once. Source material: stem cell memory CD4+ T cells from blood. These receptors all stem from a woman in her late teens or twenties in good health. The CDR3 runs from the conserved cysteine through the conserved F or W. A D gene is named only where the DNA matches it firmly. For some rows the clone size is stated as once, few or many, or as a class when expanded; others skip it.

j_call | d_call | v_call | clone_size | cdr3_aa | cdr3_nt
TRBJ1-2 | . | TRBV6-5 | . | CASSYQPRGNYGYTF | TGTGCCAGCAGTTACCAGCCTCGGGGAAACTATGGCTACACCTTC
TRBJ2-1 | TRBD1 | TRBV4-3 | . | CASSPGGQGTYNEQFF | TGCGCCAGCAGCCCTGGGGGACAGGGGACCTACAATGAGCAGTTCTTC
TRBJ2-7 | . | TRBV28 | . | CASSERAREQYF | TGTGCCAGCAGTGAGAGAGCCAGGGAGCAGTACTTC
TRBJ1-1 | . | TRBV5-1 | . | CASSLGEGGEAFF | TGCGCCAGCAGCTTGGGCGAGGGAGGTGAAGCTTTCTTT
TRBJ1-1 | . | TRBV30 | . | CAWSAGTGTEAFF | TGTGCCTGGAGTGCCGGAACGGGCACTGAAGCTTTCTTT
TRBJ2-1 | TRBD2 | TRBV2 | . | CASRSGRALGNEQFF | TGTGCCAGCAGGAGCGGGAGGGCCCTCGGGAATGAGCAGTTCTTC
TRBJ2-2 | TRBD2 | TRBV27 | . | CASSLRARGAHTGELFF | TGTGCCAGCAGTTTAAGAGCGCGGGGGGCGCACACCGGGGAGCTGTTTTTT
TRBJ1-2 | . | TRBV7-8 | few | CASSLGRQGMFGYTF | TGTGCCAGCAGCTTAGGTCGGCAGGGAATGTTTGGCTACACCTTC
TRBJ1-1 | . | TRBV28 | few | CASSLSGGNTEAFF | TGTGCCAGCAGTTTAAGCGGCGGGAACACTGAAGCTTTCTTT
TRBJ1-6 | . | TRBV28 | . | CASNTRASSYNSPLHF | TGTGCCAGCAACACCCGAGCGAGCTCCTATAATTCACCCCTCCACTTT
TRBJ2-2 | TRBD2 | TRBV4-3 | . | CASTKLAGAGTGELFF | TGCGCCAGCACCAAACTAGCGGGAGCGGGCACCGGGGAGCTGTTTTTT
TRBJ2-7 | . | TRBV6-5 | . | CASRRTGDYEQYF | TGTGCCAGCCGGAGGACGGGTGACTACGAGCAGTACTTC
TRBJ2-5 | . | TRBV7-9 | . | CASSRQDSSPQYF | TGTGCCAGCAGCCGACAAGACAGCTCGCCCCAGTACTTC
TRBJ2-6 | . | TRBV27 | many | CASSLYGAGANVLTF | TGTGCCAGCAGTTTATACGGGGCTGGGGCCAACGTCCTGACTTTC
TRBJ2-4 | . | TRBV30 | many | CAWSVAGPQYF | TGTGCCTGGAGTGTAGCAGGTCCACAGTACTTC
TRBJ1-1 | TRBD1 | TRBV7-3 | . | CASSWTGGNTEAFF | TGTGCCAGCAGCTGGACAGGAGGGAACACTGAAGCTTTCTTT
TRBJ1-2 | TRBD1 | TRBV29-1 | . | CSVDLRMALGTGFGGYTF | TGCAGCGTTGATTTGAGAATGGCCTTGGGGACAGGGTTTGGGGGCTACACCTTC
TRBJ1-2 | . | TRBV11-1 | . | CASSSGTNYGYTF | TGTGCCAGCAGCTCAGGAACAAACTATGGCTACACCTTC
TRBJ2-5 | . | TRBV27 | few | CASSPSSVQQETQYF | TGTGCCAGCAGCCCTTCGAGCGTACAACAAGAGACCCAGTACTTC
TRBJ2-1 | TRBD1 | TRBV7-9 | . | CATAPRQGYNEQFF | TGTGCCACCGCCCCGAGACAGGGGTACAATGAGCAGTTCTTC
TRBJ1-5 | TRBD1 | TRBV18 | . | CASSPPGQGIGQPQHF | TGTGCCAGCTCACCACCGGGACAGGGAATAGGGCAGCCCCAGCATTTT
TRBJ2-1 | TRBD2 | TRBV7-9 | . | CASSWFSGTRGTNEQFF | TGTGCCAGCAGCTGGTTCTCCGGGACTAGAGGAACGAATGAGCAGTTCTTC
TRBJ2-3 | TRBD2 | TRBV30 | . | CAWSRLPRTSGTDTQYF | TGTGCCTGGAGTCGCCTTCCCCGGACTAGCGGAACAGATACGCAGTATTTT
TRBJ2-1 | TRBD2 | TRBV29-1 | . | CSVWTSGGSYNEQFF | TGCAGCGTCTGGACTAGCGGGGGCTCCTACAATGAGCAGTTCTTC
TRBJ1-2 | TRBD1 | TRBV6-6 | once | CASSQGVGYTF | TGTGCCAGCAGCCAGGGGGTGGGCTACACCTTC
TRBJ1-1 | TRBD1 | TRBV29-1 | . | CSVALQGASTEAFF | TGCAGCGTTGCTTTACAGGGGGCATCGACTGAAGCTTTCTTT
TRBJ1-1 | . | TRBV9 | . | CASSVGGDGTEAFF | TGTGCCAGCAGCGTAGGGGGCGACGGCACTGAAGCTTTCTTT
TRBJ1-4 | TRBD1 | TRBV4-3 | . | CASSSRDRGEKLFF | TGCGCCAGCAGCAGCCGGGACAGGGGCGAAAAACTGTTTTTT
TRBJ2-5 | . | TRBV14 | few | CASSQDLRLQETQYF | TGTGCCAGCAGCCAAGATCTCAGGCTCCAAGAGACCCAGTACTTC
TRBJ2-7 | TRBD1 | TRBV29-1 | few | CSVVGQGLYEQYF | TGCAGCGTTGTGGGACAGGGGCTTTACGAGCAGTACTTC
TRBJ2-1 | . | TRBV6-5 | once | CASSLGRSYNEQFF | TGTGCCAGCAGTTTGGGCCGCTCCTACAATGAGCAGTTCTTC
TRBJ1-5 | . | TRBV6-9 | few | CASNWEMRQPQHF | TGTGCCAGCAACTGGGAGATGCGTCAGCCCCAGCATTTT
TRBJ2-7 | TRBD2 | TRBV19 | . | CASRALADRDEQYF | TGTGCCAGTAGAGCCCTAGCGGATCGGGACGAGCAGTACTTC
TRBJ1-5 | . | TRBV7-8 | . | CASSLAEDQPQHF | TGTGCCAGCAGCTTAGCGGAGGATCAGCCCCAGCATTTT
TRBJ1-2 | . | TRBV28 | few | CASYSPRGIELANYGYTF | TGTGCCAGCTACTCCCCTCGGGGGATCGAACTAGCTAACTATGGCTACACCTTC
TRBJ1-4 | . | TRBV28 | . | CASTLGGSGEKLFF | TGTGCCAGCACCTTGGGGGGGTCGGGTGAAAAACTGTTTTTT
TRBJ2-7 | . | TRBV14 | . | CASSQLGVGLYEQYF | TGTGCCAGCAGCCAACTTGGTGTGGGGCTATACGAGCAGTACTTC
TRBJ1-1 | . | TRBV7-2 | . | CASSLRQASNTEAFF | TGTGCCAGCAGCCTCCGACAGGCATCGAACACTGAAGCTTTCTTT
TRBJ2-5 | . | TRBV7-6 | few | CASRQQQVATQYF | TGTGCCAGCAGGCAGCAGCAGGTTGCGACCCAGTACTTC
TRBJ1-4 | TRBD1 | TRBV7-9 | few | CASSMPDRGRHEKLFF | TGTGCCAGCAGCATGCCTGACAGGGGAAGACATGAAAAACTGTTTTTT
TRBJ1-5 | . | TRBV30 | . | CAWSTRRFNQPQHF | TGTGCCTGGAGTACCCGCAGGTTCAATCAGCCCCAGCATTTT
TRBJ2-1 | TRBD1 | TRBV7-9 | . | CASSPGTGVYNEQFF | TGTGCCAGCAGCCCCGGGACAGGGGTCTACAATGAGCAGTTCTTC
TRBJ2-6 | . | TRBV7-9 | few | CASSSNSAGANVLTF | TGTGCCAGCAGCTCAAACTCTGCTGGGGCCAACGTCCTGACTTTC